This TCR beta chain was sequenced during a study of cytomegalovirus exposure and HLA in healthy donors. The donors, nominally healthy at sampling, likely had unrecorded immune exposures. Researchers ran the PCR with 60 Vbeta and 13 Jbeta primers. In the original analysis: In a later analysis, of 80 million to 90 million unique beta chains, about 10 million appeared in at least two donors. Only in-frame clones appear in the TCRdb table, and some are missing; sequencing was by immunoSEQ multiplex PCR. For V, J and clone size, that table is used; D and trimming come from the DNA. The table for this sample gives tens of thousands of clones. This CDR3 spans 15 amino acids. General observations from the study: When analyzed later, a missense DCLRE1C variant was found to be linked to TCR beta V- and J-gene trimming.

Of note for this clone: Its specificity is not known.

This receptor was taken from a male donor in good health and CMV-seronegative. The chain couples TRBV21-1 to TRBJ1-5; the listed D gene, TRBD1, was not tested against the DNA. TRBV21-1 is noted as a pseudogene. The sequenced sample was PBMCs. CDR3 coding DNA: TGTGCCAGCAGCGGGAGGGGACAGGTTAGCCAGCCCCAGCATTTT. This gives the protein CASSGRGQVSQPQHF.